The clone carrying this TCR beta chain was counted only a few times. The antigen is unknown. A minimum of 5 micrograms of total RNA was extracted per sample. The data stem from a study of blood T cells in healthy people across ages. Study-level results: The long-lived group displayed more naive CD4+ cells, plus higher diversity, than the aged donors did.

Alongside a J-beta primer mix, a sample-barcoded 5' primer served in a second PCR lasting roughly 6 to 12 cycles. All samples yielded 2.5 million or more CDR3-containing paired-end reads. One entry per CDR3 protein results from TCRdb running MiXCR on the 5' RACE reads. The sample yields roughly 1,300,000 distinct CDR3 sequences, around 59% seen once. Sequencing was done on a sample of blood. This sequence was found in a young man in good health.

The CDR3 DNA reads TGTGCCAGCAGCGACATGGCCCGACTCGACCAAGAGACCCAGTACTTC. Its translation: CASSDMARLDQETQYF. The chain has TRBV3-1 and TRBJ2-5; no firm D call. CDR1 and CDR2 (germline): LGHDT, YNNKEL (reference sequence). The CDR3 is 16 amino acids. V dropped 5 bases and J dropped 0 bases, with 16 bases sitting between them.